This T cell receptor beta chain was captured in a study of T cells in Graves' hyperthyroidism and ophthalmopathy. The TCR beta CDR3 regions underwent amplification using RNA transcripts as the source. TCR CDR3 regions were first amplified by RT-PCR with HTBI primers. TCRdb redid the calling of the multiplex PCR reads with MiXCR, one entry per CDR3 protein. The table shows hundreds of thousands of distinct CDR3 sequences, with around 15% occurring only once. Overall study findings and caveats: Ophthalmopathy was separated from stable hyperthyroidism by a 13 V-J model. Peripheral blood also featured most of the thyroid clonotypes expanded above 0.001.

Trimming took 4 bases from V and 8 from J, leaving 20 bases between them. CDR3 length: 15 residues. From germline, CDR1 is MDHEN and CDR2 SYDVKM. This clonotype appeared many times. What it recognizes is unknown. Exclusion followed for patients with uncontrolled infection, other autoimmune disease, pregnancy or lactation. The PBMCs were sourced from fresh peripheral blood (about 10 ml). The receptor was isolated from a woman aged 18-30 years with Graves' hyperthyroidism. The sequenced material came from blood. The chain recombines TRBV28 with TRBJ1-2; D may be TRBD1 (6 bases). The CDR3 spells CASSSLTGPERGYTF. CDR3 DNA sequence: TGTGCCAGCAGTTCCCTGACAGGTCCGGAAAGGGGCTACACCTTC.